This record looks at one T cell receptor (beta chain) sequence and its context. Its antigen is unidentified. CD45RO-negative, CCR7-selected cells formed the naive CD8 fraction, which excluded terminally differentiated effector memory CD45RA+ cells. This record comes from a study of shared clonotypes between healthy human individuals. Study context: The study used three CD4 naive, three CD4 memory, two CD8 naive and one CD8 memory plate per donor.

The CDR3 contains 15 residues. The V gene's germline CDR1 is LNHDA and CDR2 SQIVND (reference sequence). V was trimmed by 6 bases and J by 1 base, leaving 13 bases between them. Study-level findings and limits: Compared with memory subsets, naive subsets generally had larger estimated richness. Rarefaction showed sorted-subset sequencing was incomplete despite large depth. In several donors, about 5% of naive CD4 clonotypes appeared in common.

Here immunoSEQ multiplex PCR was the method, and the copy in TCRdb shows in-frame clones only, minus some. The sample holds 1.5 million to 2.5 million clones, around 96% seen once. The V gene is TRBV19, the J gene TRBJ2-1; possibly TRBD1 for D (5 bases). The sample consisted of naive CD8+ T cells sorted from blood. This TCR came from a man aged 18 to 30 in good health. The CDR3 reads CASRTPQGSYNEQFF. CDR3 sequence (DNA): TGTGCCAGTAGGACACCGCAGGGATCCTACAATGAGCAGTTCTTC.